This T cell receptor beta chain was captured by sequencing in a study of blood T cell repertoires in COVID-19. On the study more broadly: Both acute and convalescent COVID-19 samples were obtained from the United States, Italy and Spain. T cells, B-cell-depleted T cells, or PBMCs supplied cDNA or gDNA.

CDR3 size: 17 residues. Germline V gene lookup returns CDR1 SSHAT and CDR2 FNYEAQ (reference sequence). V was pared by 5 bases and J by 4 bases, with 9 bases of the junction left unmatched. In the original analysis: Scientists estimated how many nucleated cells there were by amplifying reference gene primers. Measured with immunoSEQ multiplex PCR; TCRdb has only the in-frame clones, and not every one. V and J calls and clone size are as listed in that table; D and trimming were resolved from the DNA. The data contain about 170,000 clones, around nine tenths of them seen just once; the ten biggest clones take up 3.7%.

The clonotype comes from a man between 18 and 29 years old with active or convalescent COVID-19. This sequence joins TRBV7-7 and TRBJ2-3; 13 bases are shared with TRBD2. The sequencing input was peripheral blood. Here the CDR3 DNA reads TGTGCCAGCAGCCCCCGAGGACTAGCGGGAGTCTCAGATACGCAGTATTTT. This translates into CASSPRGLAGVSDTQYF. Full variable domain (remainder filled in from reference TRBV7-7 and TRBJ2-3): GAGVSQSPRYKVTKRGQDVTLRCDPISSHATLYWYQQALGQGPEFLTYFNYEAQPDKSGLPSDRFSAERPEGSISTLTIQRTEQRDSAMYRCASSPRGLAGVSDTQYFGPGTRLTVL.